These T cell receptor beta chains were read from a single sample in a study of early stage breast cancer tumors. Method: immunoSEQ multiplex PCR; TCRdb's copy keeps in-frame clones and lacks some. The sample yields over 25,000 clones, around 70% seen once. Sequencing was carried out using blood. These receptors came from a person aged 45 to 59 with breast cancer. CDR3s include the opening cysteine and the closing phenylalanine or tryptophan. Each record gives: clone size, J gene, D gene, V gene, CDR3 length, CDR3 DNA, CDR3 protein. The D gene is left open where the match is weak. Not all rows give a size; the values are once, few, many and, for expanded clones, a class.

once TRBJ1-1 TRBD1 TRBV5-1 17 TGCGCCAGCAGCTTGGCCATGGGGACAGTTTGGAACACTGAAGCTTTCTTT CASSLAMGTVWNTEAFF
- TRBJ2-1 - TRBV5-6 12 TGTGCCAGCAGCTTGATATCCAATGAGCAGTTCTTC CASSLISNEQFF
once TRBJ1-1 - TRBV19 15 TGTGCCAGTAGTCCTCTATGGGAGGGATACACTGAAGCTTTCTTT CASSPLWEGYTEAFF
few TRBJ2-3 - TRBV6-1 14 TGTGCCAGCAGTGAAGTCCTAGCAGCAGATACGCAGTATTTT CASSEVLAADTQYF
- TRBJ1-1 TRBD1 TRBV10-1 13 TGCGCCAGCAGTGAGAGACAGGGTGGTGAAGCTTTCTTT CASSERQGGEAFF
- TRBJ2-5 - TRBV18 14 TGTGCCAGCTCAACCCGGACAGCCCAAGAGACCCAGTACTTC CASSTRTAQETQYF
- TRBJ2-2 TRBD1 TRBV2 16 TGTGCCAGCAGTGAGGGACAGGGCCTACTCACCGGGGAGCTGTTTTTT CASSEGQGLLTGELFF
- TRBJ2-7 - TRBV7-9 16 TGTGCCAGCAGCTTACCCCCAGGGAACCCCCTCTACGAGCAGTACTTC CASSLPPGNPLYEQYF
- TRBJ2-6 - TRBV6-5 15 TGTGCCAGCAGTTTGCAAAGTGCTGGGGCCAACGTCCTGACTTTC CASSLQSAGANVLTF
- TRBJ2-5 - TRBV5-1 13 TGCGCCAGCAGTAGGGGGGGACAAGAGACCCAGTACTTC CASSRGGQETQYF
- TRBJ2-7 - TRBV6-1 13 TGTGCCAGCGCAAAGTGGGAAATCTACGAGCAGTACTTC CASAKWEIYEQYF